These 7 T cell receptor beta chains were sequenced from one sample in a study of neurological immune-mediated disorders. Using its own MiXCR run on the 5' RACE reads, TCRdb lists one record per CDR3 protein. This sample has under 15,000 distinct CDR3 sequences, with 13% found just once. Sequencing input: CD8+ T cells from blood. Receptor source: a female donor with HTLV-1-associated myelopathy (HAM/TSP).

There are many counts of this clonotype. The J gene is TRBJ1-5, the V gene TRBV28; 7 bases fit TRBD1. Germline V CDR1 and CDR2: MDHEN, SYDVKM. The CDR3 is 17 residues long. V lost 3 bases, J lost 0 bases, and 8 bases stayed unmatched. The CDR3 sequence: CASSLAGGLNSNQPQHF. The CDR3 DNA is TGTGCCAGCAGTTTGGCAGGGGGTCTTAATAGCAATCAGCCCCAGCATTTT. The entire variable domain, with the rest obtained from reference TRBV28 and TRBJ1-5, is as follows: DVKVTQSSRYLVKRTGEKVFLECVQDMDHENMFWYRQDPGLGLRLIYFSYDVKMKEKGDIPEGYSVSREKKERFSLILESASTNQTSMYLCASSLAGGLNSNQPQHFGDGTRLSIL.

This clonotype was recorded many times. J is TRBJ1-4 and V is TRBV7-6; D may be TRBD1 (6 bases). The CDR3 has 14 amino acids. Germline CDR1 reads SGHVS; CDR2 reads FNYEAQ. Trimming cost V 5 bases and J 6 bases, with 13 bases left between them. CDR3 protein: CASSAGGTYEKLFF. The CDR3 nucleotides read TGTGCCAGCAGCGCTGGGGGGACATATGAAAAACTGTTTTTT.

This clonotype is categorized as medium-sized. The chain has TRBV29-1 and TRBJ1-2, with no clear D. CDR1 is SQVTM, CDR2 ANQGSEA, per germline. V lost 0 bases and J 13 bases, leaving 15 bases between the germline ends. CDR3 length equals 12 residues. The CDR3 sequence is CSVEDSEQGPTF. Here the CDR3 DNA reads TGCAGCGTTGAAGATAGCGAACAAGGTCCCACCTTC.

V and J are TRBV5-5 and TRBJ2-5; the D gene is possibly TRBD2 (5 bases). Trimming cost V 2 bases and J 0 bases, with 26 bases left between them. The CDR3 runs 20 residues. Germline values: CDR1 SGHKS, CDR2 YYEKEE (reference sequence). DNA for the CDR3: TGTGCCAGCAGCTTCTACATCTGTACAACGAGTGGACTTCACCAAGAGACCCAGTACTTC. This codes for CASSFYICTTSGLHQETQYF.

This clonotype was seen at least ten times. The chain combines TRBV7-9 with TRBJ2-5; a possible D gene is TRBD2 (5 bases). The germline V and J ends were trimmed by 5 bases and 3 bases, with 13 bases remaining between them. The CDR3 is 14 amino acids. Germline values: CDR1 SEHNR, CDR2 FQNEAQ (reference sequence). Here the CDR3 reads CASSTRTVEETQYF. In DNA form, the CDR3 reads TGTGCCAGCAGCACGCGGACTGTTGAAGAGACCCAGTACTTC. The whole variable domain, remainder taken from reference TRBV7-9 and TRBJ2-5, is DTGVSQNPRHKITKRGQNVTFRCDPISEHNRLYWYRQTLGQGPEFLTYFQNEAQLEKSRLLSDRFSAERPKGSFSTLEIQRTEQGDSAMYLCASSTRTVEETQYFGPGTRLLVL.

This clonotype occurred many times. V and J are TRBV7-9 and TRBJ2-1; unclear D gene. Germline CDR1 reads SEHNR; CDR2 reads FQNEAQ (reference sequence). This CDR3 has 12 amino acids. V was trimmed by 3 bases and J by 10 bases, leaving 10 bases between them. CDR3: CASSLGSKEQFF. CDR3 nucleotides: TGTGCCAGCAGCTTGGGGTCTAAGGAGCAGTTCTTC.

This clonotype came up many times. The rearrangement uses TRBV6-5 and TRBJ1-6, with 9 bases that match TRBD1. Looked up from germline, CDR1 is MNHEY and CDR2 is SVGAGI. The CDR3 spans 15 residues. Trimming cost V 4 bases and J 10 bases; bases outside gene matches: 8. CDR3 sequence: CASSSTGGVGSPLHF. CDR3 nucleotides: TGTGCCAGCAGTTCAACAGGGGGCGTAGGGTCACCCCTCCACTTT.